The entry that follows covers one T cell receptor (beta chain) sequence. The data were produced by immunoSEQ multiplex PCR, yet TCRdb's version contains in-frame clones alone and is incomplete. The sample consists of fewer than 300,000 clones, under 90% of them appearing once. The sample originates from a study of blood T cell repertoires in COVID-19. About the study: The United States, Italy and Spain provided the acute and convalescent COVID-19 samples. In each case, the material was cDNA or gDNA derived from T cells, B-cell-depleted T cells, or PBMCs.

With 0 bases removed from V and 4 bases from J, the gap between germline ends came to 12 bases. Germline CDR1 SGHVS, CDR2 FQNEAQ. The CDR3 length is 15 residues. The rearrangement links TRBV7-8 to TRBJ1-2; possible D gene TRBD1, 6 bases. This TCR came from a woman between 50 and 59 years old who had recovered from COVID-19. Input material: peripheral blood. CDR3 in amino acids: CASSLAKGTFYGYTF. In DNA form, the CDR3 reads TGTGCCAGCAGCTTAGCGAAGGGGACATTCTATGGCTACACCTTC.